These 30 T cell receptor beta chains were all obtained from the same sample, sequenced in a study of blood T cell repertoires in COVID-19. TCRdb keeps only in-frame clones here, not all; method: immunoSEQ multiplex PCR. Among under 450,000 clones listed, around four fifths were seen once. The specimen sequenced was PBMCs or T cells enriched from blood (not recorded which). The receptors shown here come from a woman aged 50 to 65 who had recovered from COVID-19.

The rearrangement links TRBV13 to TRBJ2-1; unclear D gene. V lost 0 bases and J lost 0, with 9 bases in between. Germline V gives CDR1 PRHDT, CDR2 FYEKMQ (reference sequence). The CDR3 sequence is 16 residues long. Here the CDR3 DNA reads TGTGCCAGCAGCTTAGGGCTTTCCAGCTCCTACAATGAGCAGTTCTTC. This gives the protein CASSLGLSSSYNEQFF.

The J gene is TRBJ2-1, the V gene TRBV7-9; 11 bases fit TRBD2. Trimming cost V 4 bases and J 6 bases; bases outside gene matches: 5. This CDR3 contains 15 residues. Germline values: CDR1 SEHNR, CDR2 FQNEAQ (reference sequence). The CDR3 region has the DNA TGTGCCAGCAGCTGGCTAGCGGGGGGCCCCAATGAGCAGTTCTTC. Its protein product is CASSWLAGGPNEQFF.

The J gene is TRBJ1-5, the V gene TRBV11-2, with no clear D. The CDR3 totals 13 residues. From germline, CDR1 is SGHAT and CDR2 FQNNGV. Trimming stripped 1 base from V and 1 base from J, with 2 bases between. CDR3 in DNA: TGTGCCAGCAGCTTAGCAAGCAATCAGCCCCAGCATTTT. Translation: CASSLASNQPQHF.

This chain joins TRBV19 and TRBJ1-1, with TRBD1 matching 8 bases. The length of the CDR3 is 12 residues. From germline, CDR1 is LNHDA and CDR2 SQIVND (reference sequence). V lost 5 bases, J lost 11 bases, and 7 bases stayed unmatched. Here the CDR3 DNA reads TGTGCCAGTAGTGCGGCGACAGGGGTGGCTTTCTTT. It codes for CASSAATGVAFF.

V gene TRBV24-1 combines with J gene TRBJ2-1; 7 bases match TRBD1. The CDR3 length is 11 residues. The germline V gene encodes CDR1 KGHDR and CDR2 SFDVKD. J was trimmed by 12 bases and V by 3 bases; bases with no gene match: 1. CDR3 sequence: CATSDRQGQFF. CDR3 nucleotides: TGTGCCACCAGTGATCGACAGGGGCAGTTCTTC.

V is TRBV7-9 and J is TRBJ1-5; 9 nucleotides match TRBD1. Germline V gene sequence: CDR1 SEHNR, CDR2 FQNEAQ (reference sequence). Germline trimming cut 8 bases from V and 3 bases from J; bases unmatched to any gene: 8. The CDR3 is 15 residues long. The CDR3 protein is CASDPGQGTNQPQHF. The CDR3 coding sequence is TGTGCCAGCGACCCGGGACAGGGAACCAATCAGCCCCAGCATTTT.

This chain uses TRBV7-9 with TRBJ2-1; 13 bases are shared with TRBD2. This CDR3 has 17 amino acids. V lost 5 bases, J lost 8 bases, and 12 bases stayed unmatched. Germline V CDR1 and CDR2: SEHNR, FQNEAQ (reference sequence). CDR3 coding DNA: TGTGCCAGCAGCCCGGGACTAGCGGGATGGGAGGCGTATGAGCAGTTCTTC. This translates into CASSPGLAGWEAYEQFF.

The chain combines TRBV7-9 with TRBJ1-1; D not certain. CDR3 length: 15 amino acids. Germline CDR1 is SEHNR and CDR2 is FQNEAQ (reference sequence). V shed 2 bases and J shed 1 base, with 11 bases lying between them. The DNA for the CDR3 is TGTGCCAGCAGCTTATCGGGTATGACGAACACTGAAGCTTTCTTT. It translates to CASSLSGMTNTEAFF. The variable domain in full, with the rest retrieved from reference TRBV7-9 and TRBJ1-1, is DTGVSQNPRHKITKRGQNVTFRCDPISEHNRLYWYRQTLGQGPEFLTYFQNEAQLEKSRLLSDRFSAERPKGSFSTLEIQRTEQGDSAMYLCASSLSGMTNTEAFFGQGTRLTVV.

The genes are TRBV2 and TRBJ1-5; TRBD1 aligns across 8 bases. Germline CDR1 reads SNHLY; CDR2 reads FYNNEI. The length of the CDR3 is 17 residues. V lost 2 bases and J lost 2; bases outside the gene matches: 8. CDR3 sequence: CASSEPMTGARNQPQHF. CDR3 sequence (DNA): TGTGCCAGCAGTGAACCAATGACAGGGGCCCGCAATCAGCCCCAGCATTTT.

The chain recombines TRBV4-1 with TRBJ2-2; 7 bases map to TRBD1. The CDR3 extends over 15 amino acids. Germline CDR1 is MGHRA and CDR2 is YSYEKL. V trimming: 5 bases; J trimming: 0 bases; junction bases outside the gene matches: 3. CDR3: CASSFGTANTGELFF. CDR3 coding DNA: TGCGCCAGCAGCTTCGGGACAGCGAACACCGGGGAGCTGTTTTTT.

In DNA form, the CDR3 reads TGTGCCAGCAGTTTTGCAGGGAACTATGGCTACACCTTC. This sequence encodes CASSFAGNYGYTF. The rearrangement links TRBV12-3 or TRBV12-4 to TRBJ1-2, with D possibly matching TRBD1 (5 bases). The CDR3 totals 13 residues. V lost 3 bases and J lost 2, with 7 bases in between.

The chain carries TRBV10-2 and TRBJ1-1; possibly TRBD1 for D (5 bases). The CDR3 extends over 14 amino acids. Germline loops: CDR1 WSHSY, CDR2 SAAADI. The V end lost 4 bases, the J end lost 0 bases, and 9 bases lay between the germline ends. CDR3 nucleotides: TGCGCCAGCAGTGGGGTGACAGTGAACACTGAAGCTTTCTTT. Protein: CASSGVTVNTEAFF.

The chain carries TRBV5-1 and TRBJ1-1, with D perhaps matching TRBD1 (5 bases). The CDR3 has 16 residues. Germline CDR1 and CDR2: SGHRS and YFSETQ. V lost 2 bases, J lost 1 base, and 15 bases lay in between. The CDR3 nucleotides are TGCGCCAGCAGCTTTTTCAGGGAAGCCGAGAACACTGAAGCTTTCTTT. Translated, it gives CASSFFREAENTEAFF. The full variable domain, completed using reference TRBV5-1 and TRBJ1-1, is KAGVTQTPRYLIKTRGQQVTLSCSPISGHRSVSWYQQTPGQGLQFLFEYFSETQRNKGNFPGRFSGRQFSNSRSEMNVSTLELGDSALYLCASSFFREAENTEAFFGQGTRLTVV.

V and J are TRBV13 and TRBJ2-7; 10 bases agree with TRBD1. The CDR3 runs to 15 residues. CDR1 PRHDT and CDR2 FYEKMQ come from the germline V gene (reference sequence). Losses at the gene ends were 4 bases for V and 6 bases for J; bases not matched to a gene: 9. The CDR3 region is CASSSRTGGGSEQYF. In DNA form, the CDR3 reads TGTGCCAGCAGCTCCCGGACAGGGGGAGGTAGCGAGCAGTACTTC.

The genes are TRBV19 and TRBJ1-1; D is uncertain. CDR1 LNHDA and CDR2 SQIVND come from the germline V gene (reference sequence). Trimming took off 6 bases at V and 8 bases at J, with 13 bases between the two ends. The CDR3 runs to 12 residues. CDR3 DNA: TGTGCCAGTAGAGTCAACGGAGTAGAAGCTTTCTTT. It codes for CASRVNGVEAFF. Together with reference TRBV19 and TRBJ1-1, the CDR3 gives the full variable domain: DGGITQSPKYLFRKEGQNVTLSCEQNLNHDAMYWYRQDPGQGLRLIYYSQIVNDFQKGDIAEGYSVSREKKESFPLTVTSAQKNPTAFYLCASRVNGVEAFFGQGTRLTVV.

V gene TRBV7-9 combines with J gene TRBJ2-1; 10 nucleotides line up with TRBD2. Germline V gives CDR1 SEHNR, CDR2 FQNEAQ (reference sequence). Unmatched junction bases numbered 13, after V lost 0 bases and J lost 8 bases. The length of the CDR3 is 18 residues. The chain's CDR3 is CASSLAASGRRGRDEQFF. Written as DNA, the CDR3 is TGTGCCAGCAGCTTAGCTGCTAGCGGGAGACGCGGGCGAGATGAGCAGTTCTTC.

The genes are TRBV30 and TRBJ1-2; 11 positions agree with TRBD1. The trim removed 0 bases at V and 8 bases at J, leaving 5 bases unmatched. From germline, CDR1 is GTSNPN and CDR2 SVGIG (reference sequence). This CDR3 contains 14 residues. The CDR3 here is CAWSVGTGGKGYTF. In DNA form, the CDR3 reads TGTGCCTGGAGTGTCGGGACAGGGGGTAAAGGCTACACCTTC.

The rearrangement joins TRBV7-9 to TRBJ2-2; TRBD1 is a possible D gene (6 bases). This CDR3 contains 16 residues. Trimming pared 3 bases from V and 8 bases from J, leaving 19 bases between. The V gene's germline CDR1 is SEHNR and CDR2 FQNEAQ (reference sequence). CDR3 DNA: TGTGCCAGCAGCTTCGGTGGGGGCCGACTTAGTGGGGAGCTGTTTTTT. Protein product: CASSFGGGRLSGELFF.

The rearrangement joins TRBV5-1 to TRBJ2-2; D perhaps matches TRBD2 (6 bases). The germline V and J ends were trimmed by 2 bases and 4 bases, with 12 bases remaining between them. The CDR3 consists of 15 residues. Per germline, CDR1 SGHRS and CDR2 YFSETQ. CDR3 sequence (DNA): TGCGCCAGCAGCTTATGGGGGGTGAGCACCGGGGAGCTGTTTTTT. Residues: CASSLWGVSTGELFF.

V is TRBV4-3 and J is TRBJ2-7; D perhaps matches TRBD1 (6 bases). The germline CDR1 and CDR2 sequences are LGHNA and YSLEER. The V end was cut by 2 bases, the J end by 5 bases, with 16 bases between. This CDR3 has 15 amino acids. In DNA, the CDR3 is TGCGCCAGCAGCCAAAGGCCAGGGGAGAGGGACGAGCAGTACTTC. It is translated as CASSQRPGERDEQYF.

Notes on this clone: This sample includes further DNA sequences coding for the same CDR3. The chain is built from TRBV2 and TRBJ2-5, with a possible D match to TRBD2 (5 bases). Germline V gene lookup returns CDR1 SNHLY and CDR2 FYNNEI. The CDR3 is 13 residues long. Between the trimmed V and J ends, which lost 6 bases and 5 bases, there was a span of 13 bases. The CDR3 reads CASRSGPGETQYF. The DNA of the CDR3 is TGTGCCAGCAGATCGGGTCCGGGGGAGACCCAGTACTTC.

V is TRBV5-1 and J is TRBJ1-1; unclear D gene. Looked up from germline, CDR1 is SGHRS and CDR2 is YFSETQ. The CDR3 runs to 15 residues. V dropped 0 bases and J dropped 5 bases, with 14 bases sitting between them. CDR3: CASSLVQTERTEAFF. Here the CDR3 DNA reads TGCGCCAGCAGCTTGGTACAGACCGAAAGAACTGAAGCTTTCTTT.

V usage is TRBV2 and J usage is TRBJ2-5; the D is unclear. V dropped 7 bases and J dropped 0 bases, with 9 bases sitting between them. Germline V lookup: CDR1 SNHLY, CDR2 FYNNEI. CDR3 size: 13 residues. DNA for the CDR3: TGTGCCAGCACCCAGGCCAACCAAGAGACCCAGTACTTC. This gives the protein CASTQANQETQYF. The whole variable domain, remainder taken from reference TRBV2 and TRBJ2-5, is EPEVTQTPSHQVTQMGQEVILRCVPISNHLYFYWYRQILGQKVEFLVSFYNNEISEKSEIFDDQFSVERPDGSNFTLKIRSTKLEDSAMYFCASTQANQETQYFGPGTRLLVL.

The genes are TRBV18 and TRBJ1-2; D remains unclear. CDR3 length equals 13 residues. V dropped 6 bases and J dropped 4 bases, with 12 bases sitting between them. The germline V gene has CDR1 KGHSH and CDR2 LQKENI. CDR3 loop: CASSLDILYGYTF. The CDR3 region has the DNA TGTGCCAGCTCGCTCGATATACTCTATGGCTACACCTTC.

The CDR3 spells CASSQEVLVGGETQYF. DNA for the CDR3: TGTGCCAGCAGCCAAGAAGTACTAGTTGGTGGAGAGACCCAGTACTTC. The rearrangement uses TRBV3-1 (or the pseudogene TRBV3-2) and TRBJ2-5; maybe TRBD2 (5 bases). V dropped 0 bases and J dropped 4 bases, with 15 bases sitting between them. The germline gives CDR1 LGHDT, CDR2 YNNKEL (reference sequence). CDR3 length: 16 amino acids.

The chain combines TRBV7-9 with TRBJ2-3; TRBD2 agrees at 8 bases. The germline CDR1 and CDR2 sequences are SEHNR and FQNEAQ (reference sequence). Unmatched junction bases numbered 6, after V lost 5 bases and J lost 5 bases. This CDR3 is 14 amino acids long. CDR3: CASSMGLGQDTQYF. CDR3 nucleotide sequence: TGTGCCAGCAGCATGGGACTAGGTCAAGATACGCAGTATTTT.

This clone was observed a few times. The genes are TRBV9 and TRBJ1-5; TRBD1 might be the D (6 bases). Germline lookup yields CDR1 SGDLS and CDR2 YYNGEE. Trimming cost V 3 bases and J 0 bases, with 16 bases left between them. The CDR3 consists of 17 residues. The CDR3 DNA sequence: TGTGCCAGCAGCGAAACCGGGACAACGTATAGCAATCAGCCCCAGCATTTT. It codes for CASSETGTTYSNQPQHF.

The chain couples TRBV29-1 to TRBJ2-7, with 7 nucleotides matching TRBD2. Per the germline V gene, CDR1 is SQVTM and CDR2 is ANQGSEA. Germline trimming cut 6 bases from V and 6 bases from J; bases unmatched to any gene: 11. The CDR3 has 13 amino acids. The CDR3 coding sequence is TGCAGCGTGGGGGAGGGGCCCCAGGGCGAGCAGTACTTC. This encodes CSVGEGPQGEQYF.

The chain employs TRBV11-3 and TRBJ1-6; 10 nucleotides match TRBD1. V lost 5 bases to trimming and J lost 0 bases; unmatched junction nucleotides: 7. CDR3 length: 18 residues. Germline V lookup: CDR1 SGHNT, CDR2 YENEEA. In DNA form, the CDR3 reads TGTGCCAGCAGCCAGGGACAGGGGAAGAGCTCCTATAATTCACCCCTCCACTTT. It is translated as CASSQGQGKSSYNSPLHF.

The V and J genes are TRBV4-3 and TRBJ1-1; 8 bases are a match to TRBD1. The germline gives CDR1 LGHNA, CDR2 YSLEER. The CDR3 is 14 amino acids. The V segment lost 2 bases and the J segment 4 bases; nucleotides outside the gene matches: 3. The CDR3: CASSQQGAVTEAFF. DNA of the CDR3: TGCGCCAGCAGCCAACAGGGGGCCGTCACTGAAGCTTTCTTT.